This T cell receptor beta chain was captured in a study of shared clonotypes between healthy human individuals. Study as a whole: There were three CD4 naive, three CD4 memory, two CD8 naive and one CD8 memory plates per donor.

TCRdb's copy holds only in-frame clones and misses some; the assay was immunoSEQ multiplex PCR. Among about 600,000 clones listed, nearly 98% were seen once. CD45RO-negative CD8 cells positively selected for CCR7 made up the naive population, which excluded terminally differentiated effector memory CD45RA+ cells. V was trimmed by 5 bases and J by 4 bases, leaving 17 bases between them. CDR1 is SGHVS, CDR2 FNYEAQ, per germline. The CDR3 runs 16 residues. The chain has TRBV7-6 and TRBJ2-2; TRBD1 is a possible D gene (5 bases). The sequencing sample was made of naive CD8+ T cells sorted from blood. This clonotype was sampled from a man between 25 and 39 years old in good health. CDR3 protein: CASSRTGSLFTGELFF. The DNA for the CDR3 is TGTGCCAGCAGCCGAACAGGATCCCTATTCACCGGGGAGCTGTTTTTT.